Listed below are T cell receptor beta chains from one sample, sequenced in a study of regulatory T cells in long-lasting Graves disease. Using its own MiXCR run on the multiplex PCR reads, TCRdb lists one record per CDR3 protein. There are 450,000 to 600,000 distinct CDR3 sequences in the sample; roughly 16% occur only once, and approximately 12% lies in the top ten. These records were also assigned to another study, of T cells in Graves' hyperthyroidism and ophthalmopathy.

Here the sequenced sample was peripheral blood mononuclear cells (PBMCs), taken at new diagnosis, from a patient treated with antithyroid drugs. The source of these receptors is a man aged 40-55 years with Graves disease. Both conserved end residues are part of each CDR3. A D gene is named only where the DNA matches it firmly. Clone size is shown for a subset of rows, as once, few, many or a class of expanded clone.

>TRBD2|TRBV18|TRBJ2-1|16|many
CASSPTLAATYNEQFF
TGTGCCAGCTCACCAACACTAGCGGCAACCTACAATGAGCAGTTCTTC
>TRBD1|TRBV19|TRBJ1-1|14|few
CASSLRTGTTEAFF
TGTGCCAGTAGTCTCCGGACAGGGACCACTGAAGCTTTCTTT
>NA|TRBV7-9|TRBJ2-7|14|NA
CASRPGPAPYEQYF
TGTGCCAGCAGACCGGGACCAGCCCCCTACGAGCAGTACTTC
>NA|TRBV30|TRBJ2-2|16|many
CAWAPGGSLRTGELFF
TGTGCCTGGGCCCCTGGCGGGTCTCTTCGGACCGGGGAGCTGTTTTTT
>NA|TRBV25-1|TRBJ2-2|16|NA
CASSESPGHFTGELFF
TGTGCCAGCAGTGAATCTCCGGGACACTTCACCGGGGAGCTGTTTTTT
>TRBD2|TRBV10-3|TRBJ2-3|14|many
CAIREAGDTDTQYF
TGTGCCATCAGAGAAGCGGGAGACACAGATACGCAGTATTTT
>NA|TRBV29-1|TRBJ2-3|14|many
CSVADRGATDTQYF
TGCAGCGTCGCCGACCGGGGGGCCACAGATACGCAGTATTTT
>NA|TRBV11-3|TRBJ2-3|11|many
CASTKLNTQYF
TGTGCCAGCACCAAACTCAATACGCAGTATTTT
>NA|TRBV28|TRBJ1-1|15|NA
CAILPGTLIGTEAFF
TGTGCGATCCTCCCGGGGACCCTGATCGGGACTGAAGCTTTCTTT
>TRBD2|TRBV7-3|TRBJ2-7|17|NA
CASSLLQGTSDSYEQYF
TGTGCCAGCAGCTTATTGCAGGGGACTAGCGATTCCTACGAGCAGTACTTC
>TRBD2|TRBV29-1|TRBJ2-4|14|NA
CSVGGTSGQNIQYF
TGCAGCGTTGGTGGGACTAGCGGACAAAACATTCAGTACTTC
>NA|TRBV11-2|TRBJ2-4|19|few
CASSLLVRDIRLGADIQYF
TGTGCCAGCAGCCTACTAGTACGGGACATTAGATTGGGGGCAGACATTCAGTACTTC
>NA|TRBV5-1|TRBJ1-1|15|few
CASSSTRALDAEAFF
TGCGCCAGCAGCTCGACAAGAGCATTGGACGCTGAAGCTTTCTTT
>TRBD2|TRBV7-9|TRBJ2-7|16|NA
CASSEPGLAGLYEQYF
TGTGCCAGCAGCGAACCGGGACTAGCGGGCTTGTACGAGCAGTACTTC
>NA|TRBV11-3|TRBJ2-1|13|NA
CASSLGDNNEQFF
TGTGCCAGCAGCTTAGGGGACAACAATGAGCAGTTCTTC
>NA|TRBV6-2/TRBV6-3|TRBJ2-4|16|NA
CASSYSGDLAKNIQYF
TGTGCCAGCAGTTACTCGGGGGACCTAGCCAAAAACATTCAGTACTTC
>NA|TRBV27|TRBJ2-2|14|NA
CASSLSISTGELFF
TGTGCCAGCAGTTTATCGATAAGCACCGGGGAGCTGTTTTTT
>NA|TRBV12-3/TRBV12-4|TRBJ1-5|13|many
CASSLKTRGGRHF
TGTGCCAGCAGTTTAAAAACGAGGGGTGGGAGGCATTTT
>TRBD2|TRBV20-1|TRBJ2-1|16|many
CSALPIAGGRSNEQFF
TGCAGTGCCCTTCCTATAGCGGGAGGGAGGTCCAATGAGCAGTTCTTC
>NA|TRBV24-1|TRBJ2-3|15|few
CATSDIRVSTDTQYF
TGTGCCACCAGTGATATCAGGGTGAGCACAGATACGCAGTATTTT
>NA|TRBV2|TRBJ1-3|17|NA
CASSERVGWAVGNTIYF
TGTGCCAGCAGTGAACGCGTCGGTTGGGCGGTTGGAAACACCATATATTTT
>NA|TRBV11-2|TRBJ1-2|14|many
CASSPRDRSHGYTF
TGTGCCAGCAGCCCGAGAGACAGGTCCCATGGCTACACCTTC
>NA|TRBV14|TRBJ2-7|12|few
CASSQETGEQYF
TGCGCCAGCAGCCAAGAGACGGGGGAGCAGTACTTC
>TRBD1|TRBV29-1|TRBJ1-1|15|NA
CSGTRQGLRDTEAFF
TGCAGCGGGACACGACAGGGTCTCAGAGACACTGAAGCTTTCTTT
>TRBD1|TRBV29-1|TRBJ2-7|14|NA
CSALGGTGSYEQYF
TGCAGCGCATTGGGTGGGACAGGCTCCTACGAGCAGTACTTC
>NA|TRBV28|TRBJ2-5|17|many
CASKGAGGRGRQETQYF
TGTGCCAGCAAAGGGGCTGGTGGGAGGGGGAGACAAGAGACCCAGTACTTC
>NA|TRBV29-1|TRBJ2-1|14|NA
CSVASAYNYNEQFF
TGCAGCGTTGCATCTGCTTATAACTACAATGAGCAGTTCTTC
>NA|TRBV4-2|TRBJ2-3|15|NA
CASSQGASSTDTQYF
TGTGCCAGCAGCCAAGGGGCTTCGAGCACAGATACGCAGTATTTT
>TRBD2|TRBV7-9|TRBJ2-7|17|many
CASSPGEGARRNYEQYF
TGTGCCAGCAGCCCGGGGGAGGGCGCTCGGAGAAACTACGAGCAGTACTTC
>TRBD1|TRBV28|TRBJ2-2|16|many
CASSSSGQGATGELFF
TGTGCCAGCAGTTCCTCGGGACAGGGGGCAACCGGGGAGCTGTTTTTT
>NA|TRBV4-1|TRBJ2-3|15|few
CASSQSFGGPDTQYF
TGCGCCAGCAGCCAATCCTTCGGGGGTCCAGATACGCAGTATTTT
>NA|TRBV29-1|TRBJ2-2|13|NA
CSVDNGFGGELFF
TGCAGCGTTGATAATGGTTTTGGCGGGGAGCTGTTTTTT
>NA|TRBV20-1|TRBJ2-3|14|NA
CSARVAPSTDTQYF
TGCAGTGCTAGAGTGGCACCTAGCACAGATACGCAGTATTTT
>NA|TRBV28|TRBJ2-5|14|many
CASSPSGSRWAQYF
TGTGCCAGCAGCCCCTCAGGCAGTCGATGGGCCCAGTACTTC
>TRBD1|TRBV7-9|TRBJ1-2|14|NA
CASSQLTGDHGYTF
TGTGCCAGCAGCCAGCTGACAGGGGATCATGGCTACACCTTC
>TRBD1|TRBV6-5|TRBJ2-7|14|many
CASSWQTGGNEQYF
TGTGCCAGCAGTTGGCAAACAGGGGGCAACGAGCAGTACTTC
>TRBD1|TRBV30|TRBJ2-1|13|many
CAWSVQGVNEQFF
TGTGCCTGGAGTGTACAGGGGGTCAATGAGCAGTTCTTC
>NA|TRBV5-6|TRBJ2-6|15|NA
CASSPLTDGANVLTF
TGTGCCAGCAGCCCGTTGACGGACGGGGCCAACGTCCTGACTTTC
>NA|TRBV5-1|TRBJ2-7|14|many
CASSLNSKVDEQYF
TGCGCCAGCAGCTTGAACTCGAAGGTGGACGAGCAGTACTTC
>TRBD2|TRBV24-1|TRBJ2-1|18|many
CATSDLTGTSGRAGEQFF
TGTGCCACCAGTGACCTTACGGGGACTAGCGGGAGGGCAGGTGAGCAGTTCTTC
>TRBD1|TRBV25-1|TRBJ2-7|13|few
CASSPGQGWEQYF
TGTGCCAGCAGTCCGGGACAGGGTTGGGAGCAGTACTTC
>NA|TRBV5-1|TRBJ1-1|16|few
CASSLRGLYTNTEAFF
TGCGCCAGCAGCCTCAGGGGCCTCTACACGAACACTGAAGCTTTCTTT
>NA|TRBV20-1|TRBJ2-2|13|few
CSARRKVRGELFF
TGCAGTGCTAGGCGGAAAGTCCGGGGGGAGCTGTTTTTT
>TRBD1|TRBV5-1|TRBJ2-7|16|few
CASSLQPGQGAGEQYF
TGCGCCAGCAGCTTGCAGCCGGGACAGGGGGCTGGGGAGCAGTACTTC
>NA|TRBV7-3|TRBJ2-1|16|many
CASSPGGTYPHNEQFF
TGTGCCAGCAGCCCAGGGGGGACGTACCCCCACAATGAGCAGTTCTTC
>NA|TRBV2|TRBJ2-3|12|many
CASRGTGDTQYF
TGTGCCAGCAGGGGTACGGGGGATACGCAGTATTTT
>NA|TRBV6-1|TRBJ2-1|16|many
CASMSLDGIHYNEQFF
TGTGCCAGCATGTCGTTAGACGGAATCCATTACAATGAGCAGTTCTTC
>NA|TRBV12-3/TRBV12-4|TRBJ1-2|16|many
CASSLEGHQANYGYTF
TGTGCCAGCAGTTTAGAGGGACACCAAGCTAACTATGGCTACACCTTC
>NA|TRBV28|TRBJ2-2|13|few
CASSYRASGGLFF
TGTGCCAGCAGCTACAGGGCTTCCGGGGGGCTGTTTTTT
>NA|TRBV2|TRBJ2-7|14|NA
CARTGTPSSYEQYF
TGTGCCAGAACAGGGACCCCGAGCTCCTACGAGCAGTACTTC
>TRBD2|TRBV7-8|TRBJ2-5|17|many
CASSSRLAGVLQETQYF
TGTGCCAGCAGCTCACGACTAGCGGGAGTCCTCCAAGAGACCCAGTACTTC
>TRBD2|TRBV10-3|TRBJ2-1|14|many
CAIRPGLAFNEQFF
TGTGCCATCAGGCCGGGACTAGCATTCAATGAGCAGTTCTTC
>TRBD2|TRBV20-1|TRBJ2-7|14|few
CSAMGLMSSYEQYF
TGCAGTGCTATGGGACTAATGAGCTCCTACGAGCAGTACTTC
>NA|TRBV7-3|TRBJ2-1|12|NA
CASSLTGTEQFF
TGTGCCAGCAGCTTAACCGGGACAGAGCAGTTCTTC
>NA|TRBV5-1|TRBJ2-7|17|few
CASSLEVRRTMSYEQYF
TGCGCCAGCAGCTTGGAAGTCCGGCGGACAATGTCCTACGAGCAGTACTTC
>NA|TRBV27|TRBJ2-4|19|few
CASSFFPITGALAKNIQYF
TGTGCCAGCAGTTTTTTCCCAATTACCGGGGCATTAGCCAAAAACATTCAGTACTTC
>NA|TRBV20-1|TRBJ2-7|14|many
CSAPRTGKAYEQYF
TGCAGTGCGCCGAGAACCGGTAAGGCCTACGAGCAGTACTTC